The T cell receptor beta chain described here comes from a study of blood T cells in healthy people across ages (dated by TCRdb to 2013 to 2016). With regard to the full study: In model experiments, template switching captured roughly one uniquely barcoded TCR beta cDNA molecule for every two T cells. The donors were divided into four age groups: young (average around 16 years), middle-aged (approximately 39), aged (approximately 62) and long-lived (roughly 88). To track age-related changes in TCR beta repertoire diversity, the study relied on deep sequencing normalized with unique cDNA molecular identifiers. Using the same blood draw, the study looked at two additional independent replicas of 1 million unique cDNA reads for two donors, one aged 18 to 30 and the other aged 80 or older. The full study reports these points: Observed TCR beta diversity per million T cells fell roughly linearly with age, and a significant reduction was already apparent by age around 40. The long-lived group showed more naive CD4+ T cells, fewer expanded clones and increased TCR diversity than the aged group, suggesting age selection. The CMV infection status of donors was not known, potentially confounding age-related changes in expanded clonotypes. Because profiling used bulk unsorted PBMCs, naive and antigen-experienced compartments could not be compared conclusively. The percentage of naive T cells measured by flow cytometry correlated strongly with observed TCR beta diversity. Estimates of total diversity from one million sequenced T cells were regarded as lower bounds and underestimates.

Library generation was performed with 5' RACE. The data were produced on an Illumina HiSeq 2500. A second PCR of about 6 to 12 cycles was performed with a sample-barcoded 5' primer and a J-beta primer mix. A unique molecular identifier was introduced onto each TCR beta cDNA molecule by a template-switch 5' adaptor carrying 12 random nucleotides. Each sample yielded at least 2.5 million CDR3-containing paired-end reads. All of the RNA was converted into first-strand cDNA using the Mint cDNA synthesis kit, with a TRBC-specific oligonucleotide serving as the primer. Following uracil-DNA glycosylase treatment, a first 18-cycle PCR with universal primers M1SS and BC2_uni_R was performed on all cDNA. Per the authors' processing: Normalization of each sample was performed by random selection of 1 million high-quality reads, each carrying a distinct molecular identifier. Instead of being binned into consensus sequences, reads that shared molecular identifiers were thrown out. CDR3 identification, clonotype clustering and error correction used MiTCR with a Q25 quality threshold and the strictest error-elimination algorithm. A nonparametric unseen species model with Euler transformation was used to estimate lower-bound total TCR beta diversity. TCRdb passed the public sequencing reads through fastp at Q25 and MiXCR, retaining productive beta sequences. Identical CDR3 protein sequences are pooled into one entry, listed with their most common genes and DNA. The V and J calls shown here were made by TCRdb, not taken from the authors' results. The table for this sample lists around 1,000,000 distinct CDR3 sequences; less than 25% of them were counted only once. Of the sample, approximately 0.71% falls within the top ten clones.

The donors were some 36 Caucasian individuals from Russia, aged roughly 6 to 100 years, who were systemically healthy. Each donor gave about 9.7 milliliters of peripheral blood, drawn into EDTA-treated Vacutainer tubes. PBMCs were isolated by Ficoll-Paque density-gradient centrifugation, with at least 6.5 million obtained per sample. Total RNA was extracted from PBMCs with Trizol reagent, with at least 6 micrograms obtained per sample. The percentages of naive CD45RAhigh/CD27high T cells were determined by flow cytometry on a PBMC aliquot from every donor. This clonotype was found a few times. It has no known antigen specificity. There are no base qualities to consult, and no much larger clone falls within one base. The V and J ends are trimmed by 0 bases and 4 bases, leaving 9 bases between them. From a lookup of the germline V gene, CDR1 and CDR2 are MGHRA and YSYEKL. Including the terminal cysteine and phenylalanine, the CDR3 comprises 14 residues. CDR3 DNA is the only sequence kept; it has 42 bases, read in frame from the first base.

The same sample was also used in a study of T cells of mothers and their children. The second study, in turn, reports: Donors were nine systemically healthy Caucasian individuals: three mothers and their six children. cDNA synthesis used all of the extracted RNA, with approximately 1.4 ug of RNA in each 15 ul reaction. In the second PCR, the M1S primer introduced both the sample barcodes and 2-4 random nucleotides. More than 8 million TCR beta CDR3 reads were obtained from each mother, and some 3.2 million reads were obtained from each child. TCR recombination output is similarly shaped by thymic selection in related and unrelated pairs, with a minor effect exerted by inherited differences. Normalized repertoire overlap in related mother-child pairs was always slightly higher than in unrelated mother-child pairs, but the difference was never significant. Persistent microchimeric T cell clones were not detected, at a sensitivity of around 99 clones per million clonotypes. The study used deep NGS to compare TCR beta repertoires of mothers and children, seeking features distinguishing related mother-child pairs from unrelated individuals. The mean age was around 40 +/- 4 years for the mothers and about 10 +/- 4 years for the children. After adapters were ligated using NEBNext reagents, the libraries underwent 100+100 nt paired-end sequencing on an Illumina HiSeq 2000. To avoid cross-contamination, the mother libraries and the child libraries were prepared a month apart and sequenced in separate runs. For each donor, somewhere between roughly 450,000 and 2,100,000 distinct TCR beta clonotypes were identified. Naive TCR beta clonotypes were estimated from low-frequency clonotypes matched to each donor's FACS-determined naive share, without sorting.

The receptor chain draws on TRBV4-1 and TRBJ1-2, with the D segment identity uncertain. The specimen sequenced was blood. The receptor's source is a girl aged 2 to 10 in good health. The CDR3 region has the sequence CASSQELTLYGYTF. The DNA reads as follows: TGCGCCAGCAGCCAAGAACTCACACTCTATGGCTACACCTTC.